The clone carrying this T cell receptor beta chain showed up just a few times. Germline CDR1 is SGHRS and CDR2 is YFSETQ. Germline trimming cut 0 bases from V and 3 bases from J; bases unmatched to any gene: 4. CDR3 size: 15 residues. The sample belongs to a study of identical twins. TCRdb called the 5' RACE reads again in MiXCR, with one record for every CDR3 protein. The table includes fewer than 500,000 distinct CDR3 sequences, around 15% detected once. These data were likewise used in another study, on yellow fever vaccine responses in identical twins.

This clonotype originated in a woman between 18 and 30 years old in good health. The chain uses TRBV5-1 and TRBJ2-7, with 9 bases aligning to TRBD1. Sequences were obtained from CD4+ T cells sorted from blood. The CDR3 coding sequence is TGCGCCAGCAGCTTGGAGGGACAGGGATACTACGAGCAGTACTTC. Translating gives CASSLEGQGYYEQYF.